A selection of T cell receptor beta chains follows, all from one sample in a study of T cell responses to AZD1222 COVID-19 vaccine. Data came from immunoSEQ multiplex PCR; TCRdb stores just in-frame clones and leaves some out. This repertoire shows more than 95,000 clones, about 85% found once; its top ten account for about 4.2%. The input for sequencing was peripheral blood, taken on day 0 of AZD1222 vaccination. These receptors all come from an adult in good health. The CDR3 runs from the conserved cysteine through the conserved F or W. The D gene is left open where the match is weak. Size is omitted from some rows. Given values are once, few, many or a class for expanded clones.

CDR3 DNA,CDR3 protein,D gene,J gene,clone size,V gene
TGCAGCGTCCCAACAGGGGGGGACTATGGCTACACCTTC,CSVPTGGDYGYTF,TRBD1,TRBJ1-2,.,TRBV29-1
TGTGCCAGTAGTAGAGGGAACACTGAAGCTTTCTTT,CASSRGNTEAFF,.,TRBJ1-1,.,TRBV19
TGTGCCAGCAGGCCGGGGGCCTATGGCTACACCTTC,CASRPGAYGYTF,.,TRBJ1-2,.,TRBV6-5
TGTGCCAGCAGCTTATCACAGGGGTCGGACGAGCAGTACTTC,CASSLSQGSDEQYF,TRBD1,TRBJ2-7,.,TRBV7-6
TGTGCCAGCAGTTTATCCGCAACAGGATCACCTGAGCAGTTCTTC,CASSLSATGSPEQFF,.,TRBJ2-1,.,TRBV28
TGCGCCAGCAGCTTGGACAGGGACAGCTACGAGCAGTACTTC,CASSLDRDSYEQYF,TRBD1,TRBJ2-7,.,TRBV5-1
TGTGCCAGTACCCGGACACGGGGTGAAGCTTTCTTT,CASTRTRGEAFF,.,TRBJ1-1,.,TRBV19
TGTGCCAGCAGGACAGGACAGGGAGGCGAGCAGTTCTTC,CASRTGQGGEQFF,TRBD1,TRBJ2-1,.,TRBV27
TGTGCCAGTAGGGATGGACAGGGGGAGATTGCCAATCAGCCCCAGCATTTT,CASRDGQGEIANQPQHF,TRBD1,TRBJ1-5,.,TRBV19
TGTGCCAGCATCGGTACAACGCCGAACACTGAAGCTTTCTTT,CASIGTTPNTEAFF,.,TRBJ1-1,.,TRBV2
TGTGCCAGCAGCTACGAAAACGGGAAGCAGTACTTC,CASSYENGKQYF,.,TRBJ2-7,.,TRBV5-4
TGTGCCAGCAGTTTTCTACGGGGACAGGGGACGGTAAGCACTGAAGCTTTCTTT,CASSFLRGQGTVSTEAFF,TRBD1,TRBJ1-1,.,TRBV27
TGTGCCAGCACCGGGACAGGGTGGGGCCATAGCACAGATACGCAGTATTTT,CASTGTGWGHSTDTQYF,TRBD1,TRBJ2-3,.,TRBV27
TGTGCCAGCAGCCAAGGGACAGCCCTTGAAGCTTTCTTT,CASSQGTALEAFF,.,TRBJ1-1,.,TRBV3-1/TRBV3-2
TGCACCAGCAGCCGGTATCTAGCGGGTCCCGGCAAAAACATTCAGTACTTC,CTSSRYLAGPGKNIQYF,.,TRBJ2-4,.,TRBV1
TGTGCCACCAGTGATTTGACTAGCGGGAGCCCCGGGGAGCTGTTTTTT,CATSDLTSGSPGELFF,TRBD2,TRBJ2-2,.,TRBV24-1
TGTGCCAGTAGAACGGGACAGGGCCCGGGCCTCCACTTT,CASRTGQGPGLHF,TRBD1,TRBJ1-6,.,TRBV19
TGTGCCAGCAGCCAAGATCCCGGGGAACGGAATGAAAAACTGTTTTTT,CASSQDPGERNEKLFF,.,TRBJ1-4,.,TRBV14
TGTGCCAGCAGCTTCGTTAAGCCGGGACGCATGTTTCGAGAGACCCAGTACTTC,CASSFVKPGRMFRETQYF,.,TRBJ2-5,.,TRBV11-3
TGTGCCAGCACTTCCCCGGGACTAGCAGTCTACGAGCAGTACTTC,CASTSPGLAVYEQYF,TRBD2,TRBJ2-7,.,TRBV28
TGTGCCAGCAGCTTCGACGCCATGAACACTGAAGCTTTCTTT,CASSFDAMNTEAFF,.,TRBJ1-1,once,TRBV5-4
TGTGCCAGCAGCAAAAAGGCAGGGTGCAATGGCTACACCTTC,CASSKKAGCNGYTF,.,TRBJ1-2,.,TRBV21-1
TGTGCTAGTGGTTTGGGCCCCCACGGGGGGGGCTACAATGAGCAGTTCTTC,CASGLGPHGGGYNEQFF,TRBD2,TRBJ2-1,.,TRBV12-5
TGCGCCAGCAGCATAAAAGCGGGGGCCGCCTACGAGCAGTACTTC,CASSIKAGAAYEQYF,TRBD2,TRBJ2-7,.,TRBV5-1
TGTGCCAGCAGTTACATCCGACCCCAGACCTACGAGCAGTACTTC,CASSYIRPQTYEQYF,.,TRBJ2-7,once,TRBV6-2/TRBV6-3
TGTGCCAGCAGCTCTTACAGGGGAACGAACACTGAAGCTTTCTTT,CASSSYRGTNTEAFF,TRBD1,TRBJ1-1,.,TRBV11-2
TGTGCCAGCAGCCGCGGGACGGGGGGGTGGTTCTTC,CASSRGTGGWFF,TRBD2,TRBJ2-1,.,TRBV3-1/TRBV3-2
TGTGCCAGCAGCCTCCCCCCCAGTAGGCAAGAGACCCAGTACTTC,CASSLPPSRQETQYF,.,TRBJ2-5,.,TRBV7-8
TGTGCCAGCAGCTTCAGGACAGAAAGGAACACTGAAGCTTTCTTT,CASSFRTERNTEAFF,.,TRBJ1-1,.,TRBV7-9
TGTGCCAGCTCCCCAGTACGGGGATACAAAGATACGCAGTATTTT,CASSPVRGYKDTQYF,.,TRBJ2-3,.,TRBV18
TGTGCCAGCAGCCAGCCAGGACAGGGTGGAACGGAGACCCAGTACTTC,CASSQPGQGGTETQYF,TRBD1,TRBJ2-5,once,TRBV7-6
TGTGCCAGCAGCTCGGGGACAGGGTTGAGGGACACTGAAGCTTTCTTT,CASSSGTGLRDTEAFF,TRBD1,TRBJ1-1,.,TRBV5-8
TGCGCCAGCAGCCAACCCGGGACAGGGGGCTCTTACACCGGGGAGCTGTTTTTT,CASSQPGTGGSYTGELFF,TRBD1,TRBJ2-2,.,TRBV4-1
TGTGCCAGCAGCTTAGTGAGGCTATCTAATGAAAAACTGTTTTTT,CASSLVRLSNEKLFF,.,TRBJ1-4,.,TRBV7-2
TGTGCCAGCAGCTTGGGTCCGGACACTGAAGCTTTCTTT,CASSLGPDTEAFF,.,TRBJ1-1,few,TRBV5-4
TGTGCCACCAGTGATTCCCGCTTGGGCGATGAGCAGTTCTTC,CATSDSRLGDEQFF,.,TRBJ2-1,.,TRBV24-1
TGTGCCACCTGGTCCGGGCAGGGGGAGGCAGATACGCAGTATTTT,CATWSGQGEADTQYF,.,TRBJ2-3,.,TRBV6-5
TGTGCCAGTAGTATAGATCATACAGGCGGCGCTGAAGCTTTCTTT,CASSIDHTGGAEAFF,.,TRBJ1-1,once,TRBV19
TGTGCCAGCAGCGTACTCGGGACAGGGTCCCACGAGCAGTACTTC,CASSVLGTGSHEQYF,TRBD1,TRBJ2-7,.,TRBV9
TGTGCCAGCAGCTCATCGGTAGGGGTGAGGGAGCTGTTTTTT,CASSSSVGVRELFF,.,TRBJ2-2,.,TRBV9
TGCGCCAGCAGCTTGGACGCTAAAGTCCCCGGCTACACCTTC,CASSLDAKVPGYTF,.,TRBJ1-2,.,TRBV5-1
TGTGCCAGCAGCGTAGATTCGGGACAGGGGAAGACTGAAGCTTTCTTT,CASSVDSGQGKTEAFF,TRBD1,TRBJ1-1,few,TRBV9
TGTGCCAGCAGCCCCCGGGACAGGGGACTCTATGGCTACACCTTC,CASSPRDRGLYGYTF,TRBD1,TRBJ1-2,.,TRBV7-2